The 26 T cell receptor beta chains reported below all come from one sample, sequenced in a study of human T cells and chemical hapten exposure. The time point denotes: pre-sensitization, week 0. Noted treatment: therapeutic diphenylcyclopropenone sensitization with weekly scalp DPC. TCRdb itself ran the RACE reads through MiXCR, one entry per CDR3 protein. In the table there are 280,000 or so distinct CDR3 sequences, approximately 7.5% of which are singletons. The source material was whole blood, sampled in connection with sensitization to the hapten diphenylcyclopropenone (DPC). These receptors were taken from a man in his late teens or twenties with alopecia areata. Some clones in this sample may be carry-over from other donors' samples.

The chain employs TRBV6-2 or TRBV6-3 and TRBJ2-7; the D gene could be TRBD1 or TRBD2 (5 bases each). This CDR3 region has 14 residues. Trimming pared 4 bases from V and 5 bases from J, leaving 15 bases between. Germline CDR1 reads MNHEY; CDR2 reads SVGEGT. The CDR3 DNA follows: TGTGCCAGCAGTTCGGGAACCAGGGTACACGAGCAGTACTTC. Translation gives CASSSGTRVHEQYF.

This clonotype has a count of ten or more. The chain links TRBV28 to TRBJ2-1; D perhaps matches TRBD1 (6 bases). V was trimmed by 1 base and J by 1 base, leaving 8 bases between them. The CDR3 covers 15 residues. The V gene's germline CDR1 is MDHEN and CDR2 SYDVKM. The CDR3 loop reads CASSLYRGSYNEQFF. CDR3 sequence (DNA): TGTGCCAGCAGTTTATATAGGGGGTCCTACAATGAGCAGTTCTTC.

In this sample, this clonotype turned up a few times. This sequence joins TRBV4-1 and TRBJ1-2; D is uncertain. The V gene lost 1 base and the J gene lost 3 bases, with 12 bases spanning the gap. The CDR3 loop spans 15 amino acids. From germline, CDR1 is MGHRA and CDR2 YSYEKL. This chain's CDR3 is CASSQGGVTHYGYTF. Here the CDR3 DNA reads TGCGCCAGCAGCCAAGGAGGAGTAACGCACTATGGCTACACCTTC.

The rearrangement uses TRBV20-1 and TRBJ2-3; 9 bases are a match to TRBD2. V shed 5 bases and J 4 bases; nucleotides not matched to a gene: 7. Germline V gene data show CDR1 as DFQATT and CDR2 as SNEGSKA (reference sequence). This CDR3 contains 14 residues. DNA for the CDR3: TGCAGTGCTCATAGCGGGGGAGGGGCAGATACGCAGTATTTT. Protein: CSAHSGGGADTQYF.

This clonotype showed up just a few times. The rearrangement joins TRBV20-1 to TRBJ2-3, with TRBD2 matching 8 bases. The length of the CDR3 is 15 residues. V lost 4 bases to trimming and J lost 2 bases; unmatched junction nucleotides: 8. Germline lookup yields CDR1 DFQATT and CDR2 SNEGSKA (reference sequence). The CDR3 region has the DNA TGCAGTGCTACCCGGGGGCGGGGGGTCACAGATACGCAGTATTTT. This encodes CSATRGRGVTDTQYF.

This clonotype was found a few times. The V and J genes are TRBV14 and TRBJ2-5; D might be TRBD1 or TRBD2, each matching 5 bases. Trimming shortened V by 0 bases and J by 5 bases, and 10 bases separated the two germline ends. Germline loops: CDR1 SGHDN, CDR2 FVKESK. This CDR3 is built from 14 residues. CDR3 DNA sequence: TGTGCCAGCAGCCAAGACCCGTGGGGGGAGACCCAGTACTTC. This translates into CASSQDPWGETQYF.

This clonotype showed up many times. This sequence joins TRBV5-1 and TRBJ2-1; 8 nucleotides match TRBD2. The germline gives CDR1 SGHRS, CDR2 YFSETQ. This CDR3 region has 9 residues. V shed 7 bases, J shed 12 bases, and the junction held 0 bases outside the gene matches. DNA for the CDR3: TGCGCCAGCCTAGCGGGGCAGTTCTTC. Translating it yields CASLAGQFF.

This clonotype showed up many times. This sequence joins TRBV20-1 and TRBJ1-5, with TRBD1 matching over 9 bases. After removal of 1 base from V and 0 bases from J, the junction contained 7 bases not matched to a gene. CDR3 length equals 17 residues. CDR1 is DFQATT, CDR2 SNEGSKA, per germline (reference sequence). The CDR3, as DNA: TGCAGTGCTAGAGGTCACAGGGGGCTCGATAGCAATCAGCCCCAGCATTTT. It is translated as CSARGHRGLDSNQPQHF.

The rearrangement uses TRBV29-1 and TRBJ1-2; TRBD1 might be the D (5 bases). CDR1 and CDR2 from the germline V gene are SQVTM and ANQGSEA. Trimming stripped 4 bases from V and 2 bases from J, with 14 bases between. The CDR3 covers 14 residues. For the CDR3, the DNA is TGCAGCGTTGGAGCCGGGCCAGGGAACTATGGCTACACCTTC. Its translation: CSVGAGPGNYGYTF.

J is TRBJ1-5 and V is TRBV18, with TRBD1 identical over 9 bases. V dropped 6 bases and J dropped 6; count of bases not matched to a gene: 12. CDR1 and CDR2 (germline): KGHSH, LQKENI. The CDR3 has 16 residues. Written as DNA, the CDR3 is TGTGCCAGCTCTTCGGACAGGGGTGGATTGGTTCAGCCCCAGCATTTT. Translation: CASSSDRGGLVQPQHF.

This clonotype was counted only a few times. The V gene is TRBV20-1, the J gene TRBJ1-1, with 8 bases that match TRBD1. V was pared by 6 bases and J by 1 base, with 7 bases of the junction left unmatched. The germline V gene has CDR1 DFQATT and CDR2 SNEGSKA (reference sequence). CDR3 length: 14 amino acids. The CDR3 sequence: CSAKTGAGNTEAFF. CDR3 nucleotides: TGCAGTGCAAAGACAGGGGCAGGGAACACTGAAGCTTTCTTT.

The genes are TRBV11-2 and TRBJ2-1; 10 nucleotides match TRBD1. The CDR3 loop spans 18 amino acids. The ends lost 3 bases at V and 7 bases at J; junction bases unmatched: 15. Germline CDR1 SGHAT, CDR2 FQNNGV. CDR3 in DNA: TGTGCCAGCAGCTTCCTTTTAACGGGACAGGGGTTAAGGAATGAGCAGTTCTTC. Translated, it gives CASSFLLTGQGLRNEQFF.

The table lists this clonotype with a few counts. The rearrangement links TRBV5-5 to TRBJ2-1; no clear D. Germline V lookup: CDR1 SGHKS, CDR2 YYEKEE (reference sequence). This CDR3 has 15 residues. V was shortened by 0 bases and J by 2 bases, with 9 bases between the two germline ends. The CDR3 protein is CASSLGFQTYNEQFF. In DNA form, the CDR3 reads TGTGCCAGCAGCTTGGGCTTCCAGACCTACAATGAGCAGTTCTTC.

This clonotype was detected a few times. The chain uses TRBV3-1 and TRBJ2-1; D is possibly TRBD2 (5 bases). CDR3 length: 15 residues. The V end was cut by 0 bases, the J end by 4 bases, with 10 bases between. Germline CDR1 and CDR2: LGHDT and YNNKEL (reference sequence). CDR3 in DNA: TGTGCCAGCAGCCAAGATCTAGCCAGATACAATGAGCAGTTCTTC. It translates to CASSQDLARYNEQFF.

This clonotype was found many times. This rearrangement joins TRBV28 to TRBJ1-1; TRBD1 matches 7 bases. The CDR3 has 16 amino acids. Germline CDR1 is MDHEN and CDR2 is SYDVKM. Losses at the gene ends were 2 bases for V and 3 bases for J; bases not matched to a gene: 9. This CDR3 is CASSLGFYRGDTEAFF. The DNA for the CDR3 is TGTGCCAGCAGTTTAGGGTTCTACAGGGGTGACACTGAAGCTTTCTTT.

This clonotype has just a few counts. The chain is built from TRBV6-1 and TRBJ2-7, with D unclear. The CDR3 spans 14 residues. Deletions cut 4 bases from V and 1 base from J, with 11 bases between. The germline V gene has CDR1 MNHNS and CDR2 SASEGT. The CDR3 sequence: CASSVDGTSYEQYV. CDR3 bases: TGTGCCAGCAGTGTAGACGGAACATCCTACGAGCAGTACGTC.

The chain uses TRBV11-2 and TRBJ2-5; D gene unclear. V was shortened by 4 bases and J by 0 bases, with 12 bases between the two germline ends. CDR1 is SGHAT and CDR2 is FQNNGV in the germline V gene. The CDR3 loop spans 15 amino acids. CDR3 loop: CASSSPDPYQETQYF. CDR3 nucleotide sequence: TGTGCCAGCAGCTCCCCCGACCCGTACCAAGAGACCCAGTACTTC.

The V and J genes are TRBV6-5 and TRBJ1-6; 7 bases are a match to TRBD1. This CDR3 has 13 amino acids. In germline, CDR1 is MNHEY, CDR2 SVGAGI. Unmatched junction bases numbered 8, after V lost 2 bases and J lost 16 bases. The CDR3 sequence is CASSYRGRVTLHF. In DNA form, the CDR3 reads TGTGCCAGCAGTTACAGGGGGCGGGTAACACTCCACTTT.

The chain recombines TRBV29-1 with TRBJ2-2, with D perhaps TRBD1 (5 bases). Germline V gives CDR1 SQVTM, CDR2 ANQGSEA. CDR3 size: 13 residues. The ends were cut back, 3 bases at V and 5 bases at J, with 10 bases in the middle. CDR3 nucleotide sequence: TGCAGCGTTGAGGTCCAGGGAACCGGGGAGCTGTTTTTT. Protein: CSVEVQGTGELFF.

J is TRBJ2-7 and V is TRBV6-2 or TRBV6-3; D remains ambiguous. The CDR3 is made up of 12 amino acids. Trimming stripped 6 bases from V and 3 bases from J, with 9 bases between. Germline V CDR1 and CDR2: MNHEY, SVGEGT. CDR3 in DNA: TGTGCCAGCAGCCGCGTGGGCTACGAGCAGTACGTC. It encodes CASSRVGYEQYV.

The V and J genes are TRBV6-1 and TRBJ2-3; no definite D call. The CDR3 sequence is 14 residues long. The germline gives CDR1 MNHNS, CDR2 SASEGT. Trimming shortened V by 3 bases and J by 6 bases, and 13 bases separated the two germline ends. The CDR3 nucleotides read TGTGCCAGCAGTGACCCCGACCCCACGGATACGCAGTATTTT. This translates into CASSDPDPTDTQYF.

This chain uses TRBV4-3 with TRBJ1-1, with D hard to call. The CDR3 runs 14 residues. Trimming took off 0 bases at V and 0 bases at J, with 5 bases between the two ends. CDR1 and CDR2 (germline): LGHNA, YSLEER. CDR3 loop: CASSQDYMNTEAFF. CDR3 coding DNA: TGCGCCAGCAGCCAAGATTATATGAACACTGAAGCTTTCTTT.

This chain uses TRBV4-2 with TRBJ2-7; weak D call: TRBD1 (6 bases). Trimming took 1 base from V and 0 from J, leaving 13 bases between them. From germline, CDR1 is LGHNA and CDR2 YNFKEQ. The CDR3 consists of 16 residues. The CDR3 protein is CASSQVIKDSSYEQYF. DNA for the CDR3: TGTGCCAGCAGCCAAGTGATTAAGGACAGCTCCTACGAGCAGTACTTC.

In DNA form, the CDR3 reads TGTGCCAGCAGTGATACAGGCTTGGATGGCTACACCTTC. Protein product: CASSDTGLDGYTF. This chain links TRBV2 with TRBJ1-2; possibly TRBD1 for D (5 bases). The CDR3 has 13 residues. V was trimmed by 3 bases and J by 6 bases, leaving 11 bases between them. CDR1 SNHLY and CDR2 FYNNEI come from the germline V gene.

The CDR3 is CATSRGTGRWYSNQPQHF. CDR3 nucleotide sequence: TGTGCCACCAGCAGAGGGACAGGCCGATGGTATAGCAATCAGCCCCAGCATTTT. This chain links TRBV15 with TRBJ1-5; 7 bases are shared with TRBD1. Germline trimming cut 1 base from V and 0 bases from J; bases unmatched to any gene: 9. CDR3 length: 18 amino acids. Germline CDR1 reads LNHNV; CDR2 reads YYDKDF (reference sequence).

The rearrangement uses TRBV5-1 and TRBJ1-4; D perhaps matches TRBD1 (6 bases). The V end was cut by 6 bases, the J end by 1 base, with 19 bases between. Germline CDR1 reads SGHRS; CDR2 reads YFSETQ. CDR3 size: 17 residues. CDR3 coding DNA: TGCGCCAGCACCCCCGACGGACAGTTTGGAACTAATGAAAAACTGTTTTTT. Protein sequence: CASTPDGQFGTNEKLFF.